This T cell receptor beta chain was sequenced for a study of T-cell memory formation after mild COVID-19. Notes on this clonotype: The antigen remains undetermined.

Notes on the study in general: Several responding clones turned up in pre-infection memory, indicating that cross-reactive memory may have taken part.

TCRdb recomputed calls from the 5' RACE reads with MiXCR, one row per CDR3 protein. Of about 190,000 distinct CDR3 sequences listed, roughly 18% are singletons. V was clipped by 6 bases and J by 4 bases; unmatched bases: 8. Germline loops: CDR1 LNHDA, CDR2 SQIVND (reference sequence). The CDR3 covers 18 residues. This chain links TRBV19 with TRBJ2-2, with TRBD2 matching 16 bases. Specimen: PBMCs or a T cell subset sorted from them (not recorded which). This sequence originates from an adult woman who had mild COVID-19 (a few samples of this study predate the infection). Cell type and time point are not known. The CDR3 DNA sequence: TGTGCCAGTAGCCCGGGACTAGCGGGAGGGTACGGCACCGGGGAGCTGTTTTTT. It yields the protein CASSPGLAGGYGTGELFF.